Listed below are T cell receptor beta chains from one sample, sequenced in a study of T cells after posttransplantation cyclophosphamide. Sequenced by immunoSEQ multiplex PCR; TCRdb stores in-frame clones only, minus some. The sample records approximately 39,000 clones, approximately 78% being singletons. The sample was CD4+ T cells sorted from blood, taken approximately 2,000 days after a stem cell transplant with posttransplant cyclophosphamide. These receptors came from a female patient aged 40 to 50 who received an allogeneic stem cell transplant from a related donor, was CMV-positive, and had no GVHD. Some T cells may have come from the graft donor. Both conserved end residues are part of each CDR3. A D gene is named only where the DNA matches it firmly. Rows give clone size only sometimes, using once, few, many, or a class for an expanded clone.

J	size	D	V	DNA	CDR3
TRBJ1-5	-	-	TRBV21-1	TGTGCCAGCAGCAAAGGAGGCGGTCCGTGCTATCAGCCCCAGCATTTT	CASSKGGGPCYQPQHF
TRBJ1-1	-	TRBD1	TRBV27	TGTGCCAGCAGTCCCCGTAGGACAGGTCGCAACACTGAAGCTTTCTTT	CASSPRRTGRNTEAFF
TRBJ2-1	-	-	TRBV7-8	TGTGCCAGCAGCTTAGCGAGGTTATCCTACAATGAGCAGTTCTTC	CASSLARLSYNEQFF
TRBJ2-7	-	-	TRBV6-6	TGTGCCAGCAGTTACGTCAGGGACTACGAGCAGTACTTC	CASSYVRDYEQYF
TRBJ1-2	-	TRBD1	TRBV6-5	TGTGCCAGCAGCCGCGAGACAGGGTTAGATGGCTACACCTTC	CASSRETGLDGYTF
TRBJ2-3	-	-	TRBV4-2	TGTGCCAGCAGCCAAGATATGGGGGGAGAAGATACGCAGTATTTT	CASSQDMGGEDTQYF
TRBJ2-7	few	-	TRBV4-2	TGTGCCAGCAGCCTCCAGCGGGCACTTACCTACGAGCAGTACTTC	CASSLQRALTYEQYF
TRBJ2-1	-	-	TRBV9	TGTGCCAGCAGCGTAGCTCCGGCACAGGGCAGTAAAGTCTTC	CASSVAPAQGSKVF
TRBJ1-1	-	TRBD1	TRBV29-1	TGCAGCGCCAAACACAGGGGGCAGGGAGCTGAAGCTTTCTTT	CSAKHRGQGAEAFF
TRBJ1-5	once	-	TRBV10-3	TGTGCCATCAGTGAGTCTACGCAGGGCCTGAATCAGCCCCAGCATTTT	CAISESTQGLNQPQHF
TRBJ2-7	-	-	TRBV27	TGTGCCAGCAGTTCAGGGGCCCCCTACGAGCAGTACTTC	CASSSGAPYEQYF
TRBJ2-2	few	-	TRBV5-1	TGCGCCAGCAGCCCTGGCGGGAACACCGGGGAGCTGTTTTTT	CASSPGGNTGELFF
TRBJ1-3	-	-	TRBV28	TGTGCCAGCAGTTCCCGGTCTGGTTACACCATATATTTT	CASSSRSGYTIYF
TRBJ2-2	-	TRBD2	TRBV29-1	TGCAGCGTTCAGACTAGCGGAATGAACACCGGGGAGCTGTTTTTT	CSVQTSGMNTGELFF
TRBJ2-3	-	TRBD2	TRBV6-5	TGTGCCAGCACCTGGGGTGGCGGGGGGGCAGATACGCAGTATTTT	CASTWGGGGADTQYF
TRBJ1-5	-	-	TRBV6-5	TGTGCCACCGCCCCCGGGGGGGCTAGCAATCAGCCCCAGCATTTT	CATAPGGASNQPQHF
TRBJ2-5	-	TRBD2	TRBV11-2	TGTGCCAGCAGCTTAAGCGGGGGGGCCGGGACCCAGTACTTC	CASSLSGGAGTQYF
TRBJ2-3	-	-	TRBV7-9	TGTGCCAGCAGCTTGTCTAGCACAGATACGCAGTATTTT	CASSLSSTDTQYF
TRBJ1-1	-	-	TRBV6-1	TGTGCCAGCAGTGCTGTGGGGGCGGACACTGAAGCTTTCTTT	CASSAVGADTEAFF
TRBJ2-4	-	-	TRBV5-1	TGCGCCAGCAGCTTGGCCGGAGGAGGCGAGTACTTC	CASSLAGGGEYF
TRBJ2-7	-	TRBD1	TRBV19	TGTGCCAGTAGTAGGGGACAGGGGAACTACGAGCAGTACTTC	CASSRGQGNYEQYF
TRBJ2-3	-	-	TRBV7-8	TGTGCCAGCAGCTTGGGCAGCACAGATACGCAGTATTTT	CASSLGSTDTQYF
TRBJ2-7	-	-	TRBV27	TGTGCCAGCAGTTCTCAGGGGTCCCTTGCTTACGAGCAGTACTTC	CASSSQGSLAYEQYF
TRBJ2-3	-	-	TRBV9	TGTGCCAGCAGCCCCCATGGCACAGATACGCAGTATTTT	CASSPHGTDTQYF
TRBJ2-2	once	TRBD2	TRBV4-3	TGCGCCAGCAGCCAGTCTAGCGGGGGGGCTTACACCGGGGAGCTGTTTTTT	CASSQSSGGAYTGELFF
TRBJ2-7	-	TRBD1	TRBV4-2	TGTGCCAGCAGCCAAGTCACGGGACAGGGCTCCTACGAGCAGTACTTC	CASSQVTGQGSYEQYF
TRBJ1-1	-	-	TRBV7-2	TGTGCCAGCAGCTTAGATGGGGGCGGTGAAGCTTTCTTT	CASSLDGGGEAFF
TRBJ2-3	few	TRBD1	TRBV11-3	TGTGCCAGCAGCCCAAGACAGGGTGCTACAGATACGCAGTATTTT	CASSPRQGATDTQYF
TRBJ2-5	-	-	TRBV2	TGTGCCAGCAGTGGTCAATCCCAAGAGACCCAGTACTTC	CASSGQSQETQYF
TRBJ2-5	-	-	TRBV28	TGTGCCAGCACATGGGGTCAGGGGACCCAGTACTTC	CASTWGQGTQYF
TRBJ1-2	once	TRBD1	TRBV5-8	TGTGCCAGCAGCTTGGGGAGGACAGGGGGAAACTATGGCTACACCTTC	CASSLGRTGGNYGYTF
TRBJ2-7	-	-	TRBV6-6	TGTGCCACGTATATAACTCCTAACGAGCAGTACTTC	CATYITPNEQYF
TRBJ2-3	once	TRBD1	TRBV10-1	TGCGCCAGCAGTGCAGGGGGCTTAGAGAATACGCAGTATTTT	CASSAGGLENTQYF
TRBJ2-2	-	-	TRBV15	TGTGCCACCAGCAGACCTAACACCGGGGAGCTGTTTTTT	CATSRPNTGELFF
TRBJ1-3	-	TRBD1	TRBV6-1	TGTGCCAGCAGGACAGGGAACGGAAACACCATATATTTT	CASRTGNGNTIYF
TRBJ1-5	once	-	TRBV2	TGTGCCAGCAGTAGAGACAGGTTGACTCAGCCCCAGCATTTT	CASSRDRLTQPQHF
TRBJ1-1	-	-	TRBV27	TGTGCCAGCAGTTTATTAAGCGGAACTGAAGCTTTCTTT	CASSLLSGTEAFF
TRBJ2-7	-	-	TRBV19	TGTGCCAGTAGTATACGGACACCGCTCTACGAGCAGTACTTC	CASSIRTPLYEQYF
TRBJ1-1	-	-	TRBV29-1	TGCAGCGTTGAAGATAGGGCCAGGACAACTGAAGCTTTCTTT	CSVEDRARTTEAFF
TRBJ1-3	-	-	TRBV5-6	TGTGCCAGCAGCTTGTTGCAGGACTCTGGAAACACCATATATTTT	CASSLLQDSGNTIYF
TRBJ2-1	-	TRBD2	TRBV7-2	TGTGCCAGCAGCTTAGCGCTTCTTACTGGCGGGGGATCCAGGCAATACAATGAGCAGTTCTTC	CASSLALLTGGGSRQYNEQFF
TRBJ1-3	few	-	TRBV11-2	TGTGCCAGCAGCTTAGATCAGGGAAGAGGTGGAAACACCATATATTTT	CASSLDQGRGGNTIYF
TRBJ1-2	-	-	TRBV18	TGTGCCAGCTCACCCCCCGGGGTCTATGGCTACACCTTC	CASSPPGVYGYTF
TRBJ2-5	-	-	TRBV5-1	TGCGCCAGCAGCTTGGGTACAGGGCAAAAGACCCAGTACTTC	CASSLGTGQKTQYF
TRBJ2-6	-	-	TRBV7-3	TGTGCCAGCAGCTCGGGGGCCAACGTCCTGACTTTC	CASSSGANVLTF
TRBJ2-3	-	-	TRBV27	TGTGCCAGCAGGCGGCGGGGAACAGATACGCAGTATTTT	CASRRRGTDTQYF
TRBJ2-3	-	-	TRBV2	TGTGCCAGCACTGTTCGAGGAGATACGCAGTATTTT	CASTVRGDTQYF
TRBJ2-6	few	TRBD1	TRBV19	TGTGCCAGTAGATCCGGGACAGGGAAATTTGGGGCCAACGTCCTGACTTTC	CASRSGTGKFGANVLTF
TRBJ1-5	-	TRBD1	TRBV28	TGTGCCAGTTTTCCGGACAGGGGAGATCAGCCCCAGCATTTT	CASFPDRGDQPQHF
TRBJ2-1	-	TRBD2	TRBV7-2	TGTGCCAGCAGCTTAGCAGGAGCGGGGGCCGCTTGGGAAGTGCAGTTCTTC	CASSLAGAGAAWEVQFF
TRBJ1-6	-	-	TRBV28	TGTGCCAGCAGCGCCGGTTCACCCCTCCACTTT	CASSAGSPLHF
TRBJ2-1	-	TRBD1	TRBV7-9	TGTGCCAGCAGCCTGACAGGGTCCTACAATGAGCAGTTCTTC	CASSLTGSYNEQFF
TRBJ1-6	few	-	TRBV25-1	TGTGCCAGCAGTGACCCCCTCAGGGGTTCACCCCTCCACTTT	CASSDPLRGSPLHF